This is a list of T cell receptor beta chains from one sample in a study of vaccination and CD4 T cells after COVID-19. Their target antigens are unknown. TCRdb processed the PCR reads anew with MiXCR; each CDR3 protein has one entry. Of 9,000 to 13,000 distinct CDR3 sequences in the sample, roughly 33% were seen once. Here the sequenced sample was CD4+ T cells from blood, cultured in vitro, taken after SARS-CoV-2 vaccination. The receptors originated from a human donor who had recovered from COVID-19. Each CDR3 is given with its conserved first and last residue. The D gene is left open where the match is weak. Some rows have no size entry. The others give once, few or many, or a class for an expanded clone.

j_call | d_call | clone_size | v_call | cdr3_nt | cdr3_aa
TRBJ1-5 | - | few | TRBV24-1 | TGTGCCACCCTTTGGGTTTGTAGCAATCAGCCCCAGCATTTT | CATLWVCSNQPQHF
TRBJ1-1 | - | - | TRBV10-3 | TGTGCCATCAGTGAGTTCGGCGGGTCTAACACTGAAGCTTTCTTT | CAISEFGGSNTEAFF
TRBJ2-1 | TRBD2 | - | TRBV18 | TGTGCCAGCTCATTCCAAGGGCTAGCGGGTGGAAGGTCCAATGAGCAGTTCTTC | CASSFQGLAGGRSNEQFF
TRBJ2-2 | - | few | TRBV24-1 | TGTGCCACCGCTAGCGAGAACACCGGGGAGCTGTTTTTT | CATASENTGELFF
TRBJ2-1 | TRBD2 | few | TRBV20-1 | TGCAGTGCTAGAGATCTATTCCGGACTAGCGGGAGTCGGGATGAGCAGTTCTTC | CSARDLFRTSGSRDEQFF
TRBJ2-7 | TRBD1 | few | TRBV28 | TGTGCCAGCAGTTTATCTGGGACAGGGGTGGCCTACGAGCAGTACTTC | CASSLSGTGVAYEQYF
TRBJ1-2 | - | - | TRBV6-2/TRBV6-3 | TGTGCCAGCAGTCACCCGACAGGTCCTAACTATGGCTACACCTTC | CASSHPTGPNYGYTF
TRBJ2-1 | - | few | TRBV19 | TGTGCCAGTAGTATAGCGGAGCGGGAGCAGTTCTTC | CASSIAEREQFF
TRBJ2-2 | TRBD1 | few | TRBV7-2 | TGTGCCAGCAGCTTGGATGGGACAGGGAACACCGGGGAGCTGTTTTTT | CASSLDGTGNTGELFF
TRBJ2-3 | TRBD2 | few | TRBV20-1 | TGCAGTGCTCCCCCTAGCGGGACGGGAGATACGCAGTATTTT | CSAPPSGTGDTQYF
TRBJ1-2 | TRBD1 | - | TRBV5-1 | TGCGCCAGCAGCCAGGGACAGGGGGCAAATTCGGTCTATGGCTACACCTTC | CASSQGQGANSVYGYTF
TRBJ2-5 | - | - | TRBV11-2 | TGTGCCAGCAGCGTGACTGGGGGGGCCGGGGAGACCCAGTACTTC | CASSVTGGAGETQYF
TRBJ2-5 | - | - | TRBV28 | TGTGCCAGCAGTTTTGGGCAGGGGAGGCGGGTAGAGACCCAGTACTTC | CASSFGQGRRVETQYF
TRBJ2-7 | - | - | TRBV4-1 | TGCGCCAGCAGCCAAGCCGGTCGTCGGGACTTTACCTACGAGCAGTACTTC | CASSQAGRRDFTYEQYF
TRBJ1-4 | TRBD1 | few | TRBV15 | TGTGCCACCAGCAGAGATAGGGGACAGGGGGGCGAAAAACTGTTTTTT | CATSRDRGQGGEKLFF
TRBJ2-7 | TRBD2 | once | TRBV14 | TGTGCCAGCAGCCCCCTGACTAGCGGGAGCTACGAGCAGTACTTC | CASSPLTSGSYEQYF
TRBJ2-2 | TRBD2 | - | TRBV20-1 | TGCAGTGCTATAGCGGGAGCCTTCGGGGAGCTGTTTTTT | CSAIAGAFGELFF
TRBJ1-2 | TRBD1 | - | TRBV6-1 | TGTGCCAGCAGTGCATTGCGGGGGACAGGGTACTATGGCTACACCTTC | CASSALRGTGYYGYTF
TRBJ1-5 | TRBD1 | - | TRBV28 | TGTGCCAGTTTCGGGACAGGGAAAGGAGTCGGGGATCAGCCCCAGCATTTT | CASFGTGKGVGDQPQHF
TRBJ1-2 | - | - | TRBV28 | TGTGCCACCCCGTCAAAACCCCCGTTTTACGGCTACACCTTC | CATPSKPPFYGYTF
TRBJ2-5 | TRBD1 | - | TRBV12-3/TRBV12-4 | TGTGCCAGCAGTTTAAGACAGGGTTTTGAGACCCAGTACTTC | CASSLRQGFETQYF
TRBJ2-7 | TRBD1 | few | TRBV19 | TGTGCCAGTTCTGACAGGGGATACGAGCAGTACTTC | CASSDRGYEQYF
TRBJ2-7 | - | few | TRBV4-3 | TGCGCCAGCAGCCGCCTAGGGGTCGGCGAGCAGTACTTC | CASSRLGVGEQYF
TRBJ1-6 | - | - | TRBV5-4 | TGTGCCAGCAGCCGCCGCAGCTCCTATAATTCACCCCTCCACTTT | CASSRRSSYNSPLHF
TRBJ1-3 | - | few | TRBV7-2 | TGTGCCAGCAGCCCCCGGGACAATCTCTCTGGAAACACCATATATTTT | CASSPRDNLSGNTIYF
TRBJ2-1 | - | - | TRBV6-4 | TGTGCCAGCAGTGACTCCTTCAATGAGCAGTTCTTC | CASSDSFNEQFF
TRBJ2-1 | - | - | TRBV12-3/TRBV12-4 | TGTGCCAGCAGTTTGCGCCAGTACAATGAGCAGTTCTTC | CASSLRQYNEQFF
TRBJ2-3 | - | - | TRBV6-2/TRBV6-3 | TGTGCCAGCAGTTACGGGGGCCCCACAGATACGCAGTATTTT | CASSYGGPTDTQYF
TRBJ2-1 | TRBD1 | few | TRBV6-4 | TGTGCCAGCAACCCGACAGGGGATTCCTACAATGAGCAGTTCTTC | CASNPTGDSYNEQFF
TRBJ2-3 | - | - | TRBV7-9 | TGTGCCAGCAGCTTGGGTGTAGGGACCCAAACAGATACGCAGTATTTT | CASSLGVGTQTDTQYF
TRBJ2-7 | TRBD2 | - | TRBV19 | TGTGCCAGTAGTAGGACCTCCGGGACTAGCACCACCTACGAGCAGTACTTC | CASSRTSGTSTTYEQYF
TRBJ2-7 | - | few | TRBV20-1 | TGCAGTGCTAGATGGACCCTACCCCACGAGCAGTACTTC | CSARWTLPHEQYF
TRBJ2-3 | - | - | TRBV4-3 | TGCGCCAGCAGCCGCAGGGGCGGGAGCGGAGATACGCAGTATTTT | CASSRRGGSGDTQYF
TRBJ2-1 | - | - | TRBV27 | TGTGCCAGCAGTTTACGACAGAGCTCCTACAATGAGCAGTTCTTC | CASSLRQSSYNEQFF
TRBJ2-3 | - | - | TRBV4-1 | TGCGCCAGCAGCCAAGATTTGGGGCACACAGATACGCAGTATTTT | CASSQDLGHTDTQYF
TRBJ2-1 | TRBD2 | - | TRBV4-1 | TGCGCCAGCAGCCGGTGGGTAGGAGCGGGAGACTACAATGAGCAGTTCTTC | CASSRWVGAGDYNEQFF
TRBJ2-5 | TRBD2 | few | TRBV5-1 | TGCGCCAGCAGCACCACGACTAGCGGGAGAGGAGAGACCCAGTACTTC | CASSTTTSGRGETQYF
TRBJ2-4 | - | - | TRBV10-2 | TGCGCCTCTTCGACAGCGGGAAACATTCAGTACTTC | CASSTAGNIQYF
TRBJ2-7 | - | few | TRBV28 | TGTGCCAGCAGTCGGGGTAGTAGCGGATCCTACGAGCAGTACTTC | CASSRGSSGSYEQYF
TRBJ2-1 | - | - | TRBV7-9 | TGTGCCAGCAGCTTGGCAGAGCAGTTCTTC | CASSLAEQFF
TRBJ1-5 | TRBD1 | - | TRBV29-1 | TGCAGCGTTCGGGACAGGGAGGGTCAGCCCCAGCATTTT | CSVRDREGQPQHF
TRBJ1-2 | - | - | TRBV4-1 | TGCGCCAGCAGCCAACAGGAGGGGAACTATGGCTACGCCTTC | CASSQQEGNYGYAF
TRBJ1-1 | - | - | TRBV7-2 | TGTGCCAGCAGCCCTGTTCGGAACACTGAATCTTTCTTT | CASSPVRNTESFF
TRBJ1-1 | TRBD1 | - | TRBV11-2 | TGTGCCAGCAGCTTAGGCCGCTTAAGACCGGGACAGGGTGTCACTGAAGCTTTCTTT | CASSLGRLRPGQGVTEAFF
TRBJ1-1 | - | - | TRBV6-1 | TGTGCCAGCAGCCCCACAACGAACACTGAAGCTTTCTTT | CASSPTTNTEAFF
TRBJ2-1 | - | - | TRBV11-2 | TGTGCCAGCAGGCTAAGGGGGAGCTCCTACAATGAGCAGTTCTTC | CASRLRGSSYNEQFF
TRBJ2-1 | TRBD2 | - | TRBV7-2 | TGTGCCAGCAGCCGGACTAGTTCGACCTACAATGAGCAGTTCTTC | CASSRTSSTYNEQFF